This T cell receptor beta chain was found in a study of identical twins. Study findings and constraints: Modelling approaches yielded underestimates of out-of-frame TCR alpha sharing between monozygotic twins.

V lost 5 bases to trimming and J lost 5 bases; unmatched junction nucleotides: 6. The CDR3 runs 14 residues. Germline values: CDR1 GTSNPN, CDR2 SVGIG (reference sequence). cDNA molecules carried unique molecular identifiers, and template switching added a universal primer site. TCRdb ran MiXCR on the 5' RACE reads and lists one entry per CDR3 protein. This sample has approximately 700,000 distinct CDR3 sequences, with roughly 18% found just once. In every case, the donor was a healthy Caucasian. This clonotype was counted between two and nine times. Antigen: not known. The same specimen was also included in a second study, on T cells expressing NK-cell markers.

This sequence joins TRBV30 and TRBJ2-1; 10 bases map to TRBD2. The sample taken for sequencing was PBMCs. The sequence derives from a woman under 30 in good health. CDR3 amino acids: CAWGGLASHNEQFF. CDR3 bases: TGTGCCTGGGGGGGACTAGCGTCTCACAATGAGCAGTTCTTC.